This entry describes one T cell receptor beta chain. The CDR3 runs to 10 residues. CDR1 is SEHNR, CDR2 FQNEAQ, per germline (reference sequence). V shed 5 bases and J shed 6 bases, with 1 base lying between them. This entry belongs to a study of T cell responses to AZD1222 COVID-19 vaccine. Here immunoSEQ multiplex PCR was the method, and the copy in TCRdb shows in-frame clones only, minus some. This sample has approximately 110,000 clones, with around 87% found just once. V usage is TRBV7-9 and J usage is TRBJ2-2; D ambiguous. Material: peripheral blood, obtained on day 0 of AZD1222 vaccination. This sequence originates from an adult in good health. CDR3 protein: CASSAGELFF. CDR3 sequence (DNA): TGTGCCAGCAGCGCCGGGGAGCTGTTTTTT.